This TCR beta chain stems from a study of OX40 agonist ivuxolimab in advanced cancers. Whole-study context: Partial responses, seen in three patients, involved one hepatocellular carcinoma and two cutaneous melanomas.

People who had autoimmune disease history or systemic immunosuppression were excluded. General study findings and limits: The study found among the lowest clonal expansion in partial responders at 0.1-3.0 mg/kg. Within 6 weeks, CD4+ and CD8+ blood T cells expanded clonally at 0.1 to 3.0 mg/kg.

Germline CDR1 SGHAT, CDR2 FQDESV (reference sequence). V was clipped by 6 bases and J by 1 base; unmatched bases: 10. The CDR3 runs 16 residues. Sequencing was performed with immunoSEQ multiplex PCR; in TCRdb, only in-frame clones are kept and a portion is missing. The table shows tens of thousands of clones, with roughly nine tenths occurring only once. As for this clone: What it binds is unknown.

The sample here was CD4+ or CD8+ T cells sorted from blood, taken in a trial of the OX40 agonist ivuxolimab. The V call is TRBV11-1, the J call TRBJ2-5; 8 bases match TRBD2. The receptor's source is an adult with an advanced solid tumor such as melanoma, head and neck, liver or kidney cancer. As DNA, the CDR3 is TGTGCCAGCAGGCGAAGCGGGGGTTCCCCCCAAGAGACCCAGTACTTC. Translation gives CASRRSGGSPQETQYF.